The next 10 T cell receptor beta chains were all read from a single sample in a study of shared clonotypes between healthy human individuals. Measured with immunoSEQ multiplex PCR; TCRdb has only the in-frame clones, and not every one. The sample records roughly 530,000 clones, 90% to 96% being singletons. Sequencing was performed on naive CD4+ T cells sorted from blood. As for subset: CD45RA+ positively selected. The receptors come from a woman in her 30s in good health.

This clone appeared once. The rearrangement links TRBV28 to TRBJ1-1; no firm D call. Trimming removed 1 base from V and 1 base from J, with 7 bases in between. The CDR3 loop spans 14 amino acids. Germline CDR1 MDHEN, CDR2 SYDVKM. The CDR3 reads CASSLFVGNTEAFF. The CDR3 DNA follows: TGTGCCAGCAGTTTATTTGTCGGGAACACTGAAGCTTTCTTT. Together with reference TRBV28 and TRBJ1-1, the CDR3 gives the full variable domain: DVKVTQSSRYLVKRTGEKVFLECVQDMDHENMFWYRQDPGLGLRLIYFSYDVKMKEKGDIPEGYSVSREKKERFSLILESASTNQTSMYLCASSLFVGNTEAFFGQGTRLTVV.

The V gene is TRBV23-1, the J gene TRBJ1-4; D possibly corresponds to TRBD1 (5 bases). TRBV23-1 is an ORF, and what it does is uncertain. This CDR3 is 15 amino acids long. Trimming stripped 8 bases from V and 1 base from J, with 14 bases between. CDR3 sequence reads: CASFLTGGTNEKLFF. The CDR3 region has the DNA TGCGCCAGCTTTCTGACGGGGGGAACTAATGAAAAACTGTTTTTT.

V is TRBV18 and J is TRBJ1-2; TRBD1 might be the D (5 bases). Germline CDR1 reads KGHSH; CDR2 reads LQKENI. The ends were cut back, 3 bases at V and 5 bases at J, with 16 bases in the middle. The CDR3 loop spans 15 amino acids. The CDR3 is CASSPEGLGAYGYTF. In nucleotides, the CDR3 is TGTGCCAGCTCACCGGAGGGGTTAGGAGCGTATGGCTACACCTTC.

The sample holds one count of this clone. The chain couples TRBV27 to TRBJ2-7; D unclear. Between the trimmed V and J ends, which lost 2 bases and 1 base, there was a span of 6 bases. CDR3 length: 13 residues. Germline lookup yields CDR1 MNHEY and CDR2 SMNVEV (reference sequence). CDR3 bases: TGTGCCAGCAGTTTAAAACCGTCCTACGAGCAGTACTTC. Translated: CASSLKPSYEQYF.

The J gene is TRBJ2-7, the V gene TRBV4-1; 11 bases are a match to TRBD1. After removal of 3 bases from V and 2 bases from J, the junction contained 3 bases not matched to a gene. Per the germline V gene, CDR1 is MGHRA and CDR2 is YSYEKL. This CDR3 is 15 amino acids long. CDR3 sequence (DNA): TGCGCCAGCAGCCAGCCGGGACAGGGGGCCTACGAGCAGTACTTC. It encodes CASSQPGQGAYEQYF.

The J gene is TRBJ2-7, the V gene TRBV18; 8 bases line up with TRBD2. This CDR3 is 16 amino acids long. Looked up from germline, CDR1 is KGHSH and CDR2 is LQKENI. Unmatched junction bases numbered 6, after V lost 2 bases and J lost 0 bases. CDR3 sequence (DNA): TGTGCCAGCTCACCAGGGGTCGGGACTAGCTCCTACGAGCAGTACTTC. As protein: CASSPGVGTSSYEQYF. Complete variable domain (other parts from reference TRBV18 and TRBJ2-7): NAGVMQNPRHLVRRRGQEARLRCSPMKGHSHVYWYRQLPEEGLKFMVYLQKENIIDESGMPKERFSAEFPKEGPSILRIQQVVRGDSAAYFCASSPGVGTSSYEQYFGPGTRLTVT.

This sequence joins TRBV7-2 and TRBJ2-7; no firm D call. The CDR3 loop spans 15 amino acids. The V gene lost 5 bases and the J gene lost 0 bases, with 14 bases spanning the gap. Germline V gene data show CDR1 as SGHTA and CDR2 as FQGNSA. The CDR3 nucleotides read TGTGCCAGCAGCCTTTCCTTGACATCCTCCTACGAGCAGTACTTC. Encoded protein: CASSLSLTSSYEQYF.

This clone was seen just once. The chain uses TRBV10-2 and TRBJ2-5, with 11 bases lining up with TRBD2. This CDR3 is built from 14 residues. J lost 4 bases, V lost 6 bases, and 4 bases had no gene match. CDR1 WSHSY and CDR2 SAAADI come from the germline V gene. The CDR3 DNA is TGCGCCAGCAGAACTAGCGGGAGATCAGAGACCCAGTACTTC. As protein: CASRTSGRSETQYF.

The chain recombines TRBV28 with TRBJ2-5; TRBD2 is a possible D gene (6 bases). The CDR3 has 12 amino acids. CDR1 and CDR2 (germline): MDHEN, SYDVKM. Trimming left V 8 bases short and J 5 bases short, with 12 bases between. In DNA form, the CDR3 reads TGTGCCAGCGGCAGGGCGGGGGAGACCCAGTACTTC. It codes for CASGRAGETQYF.

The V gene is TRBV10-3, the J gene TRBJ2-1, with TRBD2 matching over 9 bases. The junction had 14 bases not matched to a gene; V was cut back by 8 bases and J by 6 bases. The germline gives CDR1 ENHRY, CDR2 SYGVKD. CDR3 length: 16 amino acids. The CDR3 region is CAIGQAGTSNRNEQFF. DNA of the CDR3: TGTGCCATCGGACAGGCCGGGACTAGCAACCGCAATGAGCAGTTCTTC.